This T cell receptor beta chain was obtained from a study of blood T cell repertoires in COVID-19. V lost 3 bases, J lost 1 base, and 9 bases lay in between. CDR3 size: 14 residues. Germline CDR1 KGHSH, CDR2 LQKENI. Generated by immunoSEQ multiplex PCR, the TCRdb table keeps only in-frame clones and is missing some. The data contain more than 150,000 clones, around 79% of them seen just once; the ten biggest clones take up around 16%. In this sample, this clone turned up once. The sample consisted of peripheral blood. This TCR was recovered from a man aged 55 to 70 with active or convalescent COVID-19. V and J are TRBV18 and TRBJ1-1, with a possible D match to TRBD1 (5 bases). The CDR3, as DNA: TGTGCCAGCTCACCGGACGGACAGAACACTGAAGCTTTCTTT. Translating gives CASSPDGQNTEAFF.